The 18 T cell receptor beta chains below come from one sample, sequenced in a study of early T cells in non-severe SARS-CoV-2 infection. TCRdb recomputed calls from the 5' RACE reads with MiXCR, one row per CDR3 protein. Here the sample spans over 15,000 distinct CDR3 sequences, approximately 5.4% being singletons. The sample consisted of whole blood. These receptors were collected from an adult who was a healthcare worker with PCR-confirmed SARS-CoV-2 infection or an uninfected control (not recorded which).

V and J are TRBV20-1 and TRBJ2-1; 10 nucleotides align to TRBD2. V lost 7 bases to trimming and J lost 5 bases; unmatched junction nucleotides: 11. The CDR3 has 15 residues. The germline V gene has CDR1 DFQATT and CDR2 SNEGSKA (reference sequence). The CDR3 here is CSVSRLAGLNNEQFF. In nucleotides, the CDR3 is TGCAGTGTATCTCGACTAGCGGGCCTGAACAATGAGCAGTTCTTC.

Many counts were recorded for this clonotype. This chain uses TRBV7-6 with TRBJ2-1, with 7 bases identical to TRBD2. The trim removed 3 bases at V and 9 bases at J, leaving 8 bases unmatched. The CDR3 spans 14 residues. Germline CDR1 SGHVS, CDR2 FNYEAQ. In DNA form, the CDR3 reads TGTGCCAGCAGCTTGAGAACTAGCGATGGTGAGCAGTTCTTC. Its protein is CASSLRTSDGEQFF.

As regards this clonotype: A much bigger clone sits one base away, suggesting this may be a read error. This chain connects TRBV28 to TRBJ2-7, with 8 positions matching TRBD2. Looked up from germline, CDR1 is MDHEN and CDR2 is SYDVKM. J gave up 3 bases and V 3 bases, and 7 bases lay outside the gene matches. The CDR3 has 15 amino acids. CDR3 nucleotides: TGTGCCAGCAGTTTCGGCGGGGGGACCCGCTACGAGCAGTACTTC. Amino acids: CASSFGGGTRYEQYF.

By sample fraction, this clonotype is medium-sized (0.01 to 0.1%). The chain combines TRBV20-1 with TRBJ2-7, with TRBD2 identical over 14 bases. The J segment lost 4 bases and the V segment lost 5 bases, leaving 4 bases of the junction unmatched. CDR1 and CDR2 from the germline V gene are DFQATT and SNEGSKA (reference sequence). The length of the CDR3 is 14 residues. In DNA, the CDR3 is TGCAGTGCTCTCGGGACTAGCGGGAGATACGAGCAGTACTTC. This gives the protein CSALGTSGRYEQYF.

This clonotype was seen ten or more times. The chain couples TRBV10-2 to TRBJ1-1; 7 bases align to TRBD1. The length of the CDR3 is 16 residues. V shed 6 bases, J shed 0 bases, and the junction held 10 bases outside the gene matches. The germline gives CDR1 WSHSY, CDR2 SAAADI. This CDR3 is CASSRTRGTVNTEAFF. The CDR3 nucleotides are TGCGCCAGCAGCCGGACCAGAGGGACAGTGAACACTGAAGCTTTCTTT.

This clonotype was seen at least ten times. This sequence joins TRBV10-3 and TRBJ2-2; the D call may be TRBD1 or TRBD2 (5 bases each). The CDR3 sequence is 12 residues long. Germline V lookup: CDR1 ENHRY, CDR2 SYGVKD. Trimming stripped 6 bases from V and 5 bases from J, with 7 bases between. The CDR3 region is CAIRGPTGELFF. The DNA for the CDR3 is TGTGCCATCAGGGGACCAACCGGGGAGCTGTTTTTT.

J is TRBJ2-3 and V is TRBV4-3, with D perhaps TRBD1 or TRBD2 (5 bases each). Germline assignment: CDR1 LGHNA and CDR2 YSLEER. The CDR3 length is 15 residues. V was clipped by 0 bases and J by 5 bases, with 12 bases between them. The CDR3 loop reads CASSQDQLGVDTQYF. The CDR3 DNA reads as TGCGCCAGCAGCCAAGATCAACTGGGGGTAGATACGCAGTATTTT.

This clonotype has ten or more counts. The chain carries TRBV20-1 and TRBJ1-2; tentatively, D is TRBD1 (6 bases). V shed 0 bases and J shed 4 bases, with 12 bases lying between them. This CDR3 is 14 amino acids long. The V gene's germline CDR1 is DFQATT and CDR2 SNEGSKA (reference sequence). CDR3 in DNA: TGCAGTGCTAGAGATTCCCAGGACAGCTATGGCTACACCTTC. This encodes CSARDSQDSYGYTF.

By proportion, this clonotype is medium-sized. V and J are TRBV20-1 and TRBJ2-3, with 8 bases aligning to TRBD2. Germline assignment: CDR1 DFQATT and CDR2 SNEGSKA (reference sequence). With 1 base clipped from V and 4 bases from J, the junction kept 7 bases outside the gene matches. This CDR3 is 15 amino acids long. CDR3 residues: CSARALAGIPDTQYF. In DNA, the CDR3 is TGCAGTGCTAGAGCTCTAGCGGGTATCCCAGATACGCAGTATTTT.

There are a few counts of this clonotype. V gene TRBV6-5 combines with J gene TRBJ2-1; 13 positions agree with TRBD2. The germline gives CDR1 MNHEY, CDR2 SVGAGI. V was clipped by 6 bases and J by 9 bases; unmatched bases: 8. This CDR3 has 15 amino acids. As DNA, the CDR3 is TGTGCCAGCAGGCCACCGGGACTAGCGGGATTTGAGCAGTTCTTC. Translating it yields CASRPPGLAGFEQFF.

The CDR3 spells CASSYSAGMDTGELFF. The CDR3 DNA reads as TGTGCCAGCAGTTACTCGGCGGGTATGGACACCGGGGAGCTGTTTTTT. The V gene is TRBV6-6, the J gene TRBJ2-2, with a tentative D call TRBD2 (5 bases). In germline, CDR1 is MNHNY, CDR2 SVGAGI (reference sequence). The V and J ends lost 0 bases and 3 bases respectively, with 11 bases between them. The CDR3 totals 16 residues.

This clonotype was found many times. The chain recombines TRBV11-2 with TRBJ2-7, with TRBD1 as a possible D gene (5 bases). The CDR3 runs 14 residues. Germline CDR1 reads SGHAT; CDR2 reads FQNNGV. V dropped 4 bases and J dropped 11 bases, with 21 bases sitting between them. The CDR3 nucleotides are TGTGCCAGCAGCTCGACAAGGGGCTTCCGCGCGGAGTACTTC. Translated, it gives CASSSTRGFRAEYF.

This clonotype was detected many times. The CDR3 region is CASREDGETQYF. The CDR3 DNA sequence: TGTGCCAGCAGGGAGGACGGAGAGACCCAGTACTTC. The V call is TRBV6-2 or TRBV6-3, the J call TRBJ2-5, with D possibly TRBD2 on 5 matching bases. This CDR3 comprises 12 residues. Germline loops: CDR1 MNHEY, CDR2 SVGEGT. Trimming pared 6 bases from V and 4 bases from J, leaving 9 bases between.

This clonotype was detected many times. The chain carries TRBV6-1 and TRBJ2-7; 7 positions agree with TRBD2. The ends lost 6 bases at V and 2 bases at J; junction bases unmatched: 7. This CDR3 region has 14 residues. CDR1 is MNHNS and CDR2 is SASEGT in the germline V gene. The CDR3 protein is CASSVRDYPYEQYF. The CDR3 nucleotides read TGTGCCAGCAGCGTCCGGGACTATCCCTACGAGCAGTACTTC.

There are a few counts of this clonotype. The genes are TRBV11-2 and TRBJ2-1; the match to TRBD2 covers 9 bases. Germline CDR1 is SGHAT and CDR2 is FQNNGV. The CDR3 totals 16 residues. V lost 3 bases and J lost 1; bases outside the gene matches: 4. Here the CDR3 reads CASSFAGGSSYNEQFF. CDR3 nucleotide sequence: TGTGCCAGCAGCTTCGCGGGGGGGAGTTCCTACAATGAGCAGTTCTTC.

This clonotype was detected many times. J is TRBJ2-2 and V is TRBV6-6; tentatively, D is TRBD2 (6 bases). V lost 6 bases to trimming and J lost 5 bases, with 16 bases between them. The CDR3 extends over 15 amino acids. From germline, CDR1 is MNHNY and CDR2 SVGAGI (reference sequence). CDR3 DNA: TGTGCCAGCAGCGCCTCTGGGACTTTAACCGGGGAGCTGTTTTTT. Translated: CASSASGTLTGELFF.

At least ten counts were recorded for this clonotype. V gene TRBV29-1 combines with J gene TRBJ2-5; TRBD1 is a possible D gene (5 bases). The CDR3 has 13 amino acids. V lost 4 bases and J 5 bases, leaving 14 bases between the germline ends. Germline lookup yields CDR1 SQVTM and CDR2 ANQGSEA. The CDR3 region has the DNA TGCAGCGTTGCAGGGCGACTGGGGGAGACCCAGTACTTC. Encoded protein: CSVAGRLGETQYF. The full variable domain, rest sourced from reference TRBV29-1 and TRBJ2-5, is SAVISQKPSRDICQRGTSLTIQCQVDSQVTMMFWYRQQPGQSLTLIATANQGSEATYESGFVIDKFPISRPNLTFSTLTVSNMSPEDSSIYLCSVAGRLGETQYFGPGTRLLVL.

This clonotype was detected many times. CDR3 sequence (DNA): TGTGCCAGCAGCTCGGACTGGTCAAAAACCTTC. Translation: CASSSDWSKTF. The chain uses TRBV7-9 and TRBJ1-2; D remains unclear. Trimming shortened V by 4 bases and J by 14 bases, and 14 bases separated the two germline ends. Germline CDR1 and CDR2: SEHNR and FQNEAQ (reference sequence). CDR3 length equals 11 residues.